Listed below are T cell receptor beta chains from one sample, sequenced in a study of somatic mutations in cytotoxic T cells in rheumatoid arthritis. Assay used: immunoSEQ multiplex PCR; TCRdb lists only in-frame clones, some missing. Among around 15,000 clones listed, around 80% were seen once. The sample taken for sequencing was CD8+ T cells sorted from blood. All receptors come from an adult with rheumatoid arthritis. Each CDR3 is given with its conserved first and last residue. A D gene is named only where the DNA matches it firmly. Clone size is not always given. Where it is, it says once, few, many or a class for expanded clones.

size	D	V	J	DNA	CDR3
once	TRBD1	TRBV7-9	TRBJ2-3	TGTGCCAGCAGCCCCCTCAGGGACAGGGCGAAGGATACGCAGTATTTT	CASSPLRDRAKDTQYF
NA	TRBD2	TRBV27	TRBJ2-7	TGTGCCAGCAGCTCCGGGACTAGCGTTCCCTACGAGCAGTACTTC	CASSSGTSVPYEQYF
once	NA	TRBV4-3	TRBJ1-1	TGCGCCAGCAGCCAAGTTTTATCGGATATATCAGAAGCTTTCTTT	CASSQVLSDISEAFF
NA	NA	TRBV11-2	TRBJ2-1	TGTGCCTCCGGACTCCACTCCTACAATGAGCAGTTCTTC	CASGLHSYNEQFF
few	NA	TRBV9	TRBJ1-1	TGTGCCAGCAGCGTAGCTACGAAGATCACAGAAAGGGCTGAAGCTTTCTTT	CASSVATKITERAEAFF
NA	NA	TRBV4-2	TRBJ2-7	TGTGCCAGCAGCCAAGACCCGGGGATGCCGGACGAGCAGTACTTC	CASSQDPGMPDEQYF
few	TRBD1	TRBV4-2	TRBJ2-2	TGTGCCAGCAGCCAAGGGACAGGGGCGTCCACCGGGGAGCTGTTTTTT	CASSQGTGASTGELFF
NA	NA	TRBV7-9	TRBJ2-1	TGTGCCAGCAGCTCTACAGAGGGCCGGACCCGCTACAATGAGCAGTTCTTC	CASSSTEGRTRYNEQFF
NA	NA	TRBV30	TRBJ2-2	TGTGCCTGGAGTGTAGCTAAAACCGGGGAGCTGTTTTTT	CAWSVAKTGELFF
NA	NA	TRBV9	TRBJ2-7	TGTGCCAGCAGCGCCGCGGACGGATCCTACGAGCAGTACTTC	CASSAADGSYEQYF
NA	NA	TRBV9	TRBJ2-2	TGTGCCAGCAGCGCCCATTCTAGGGGGGTGAGACCCGGGGAGCTGTTTTTT	CASSAHSRGVRPGELFF
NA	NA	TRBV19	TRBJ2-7	TGTGCCAGCAGCCCCGGGGGAGGTCCTACCTACGAGCAGTACTTC	CASSPGGGPTYEQYF
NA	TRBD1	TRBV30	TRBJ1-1	TGTGCCTGGAGCGGACAGGTGAACACTGAAGCTTTCTTT	CAWSGQVNTEAFF
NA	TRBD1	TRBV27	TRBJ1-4	TGTGCCAGCAGTATCACAGGGGATGGTGAAAAACTGTTTTTT	CASSITGDGEKLFF
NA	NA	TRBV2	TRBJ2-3	TGTGCCAGCAGGGGCCTAGGTGGTGATACGCAGTATTTT	CASRGLGGDTQYF
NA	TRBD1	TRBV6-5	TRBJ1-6	TGTGCCAGCAGCCTAACAGGGGCCGGGAATTCACCCCTCCACTTT	CASSLTGAGNSPLHF
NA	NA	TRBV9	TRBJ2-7	TGTGCCAGCAGCGTAGGGTTGGGGTCCTACGAGCAGTACTTC	CASSVGLGSYEQYF
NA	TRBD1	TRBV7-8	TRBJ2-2	TGTGCCAGCAGCCGTCCGGGGACAGAGAACACCGGGGAGCTGTTTTTT	CASSRPGTENTGELFF
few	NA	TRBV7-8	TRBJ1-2	TGTGCCAGCAGCCCTAGGACATTTATCGCTGGCTACACCTTC	CASSPRTFIAGYTF
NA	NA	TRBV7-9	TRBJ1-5	TGTGCCAGCAGCTTAGACAGGAACAATCAGCCCCAGCATTTT	CASSLDRNNQPQHF
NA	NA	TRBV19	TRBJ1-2	TGTGCCAGTAGTTCGATTCAGGGAATGGCTAACTATGGCTACACCTTC	CASSSIQGMANYGYTF
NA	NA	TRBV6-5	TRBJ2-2	TGTGCCAGCAGACCCCAGACCGATTACACCGGGGAGCTGTTTTTT	CASRPQTDYTGELFF
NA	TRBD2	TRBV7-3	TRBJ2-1	TGTGCCAGCGGAACCGGGACTAGCCTCTACAATGAGCAGTTCTTC	CASGTGTSLYNEQFF
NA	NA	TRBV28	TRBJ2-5	TGTGCCAGCAGTCCTACCCTCCGGGACCCAGATAATTACTTC	CASSPTLRDPDNYF
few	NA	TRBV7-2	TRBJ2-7	TGTGCCAGCAGTCTCTATTACGAGCAGTACTTC	CASSLYYEQYF
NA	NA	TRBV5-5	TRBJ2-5	TGTGCCAGCAGCGGGGACCTCGTGGAGACCCAGTACTTC	CASSGDLVETQYF
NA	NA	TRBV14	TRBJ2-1	TGTGCCAGCAGCCCCTTCCGGGACACCAACAATGAGCAGTTCTTC	CASSPFRDTNNEQFF
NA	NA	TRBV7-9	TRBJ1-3	TGTGCCAGCAGCTTAGCGTTTCGGGGGCTAGGAAACACCATATATTTT	CASSLAFRGLGNTIYF
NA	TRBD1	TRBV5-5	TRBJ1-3	TGTGCCAGCAGCTCTGACAGGGCGGTAAGAAACACCATATATTTT	CASSSDRAVRNTIYF
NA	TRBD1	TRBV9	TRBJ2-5	TGTGCCAGCAGCGTTTCACCGGGACAGCCTAAAGAGACCCAGTACTTC	CASSVSPGQPKETQYF
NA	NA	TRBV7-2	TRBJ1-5	TGTGCCAGCAGCGCCGGGACACCTTATAGCAATCAGCCCCAGCATTTT	CASSAGTPYSNQPQHF
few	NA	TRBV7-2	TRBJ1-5	TGTGCCAGCAGCTTAGAGCGGGGGCTTAAGCCCCAGCATTTT	CASSLERGLKPQHF
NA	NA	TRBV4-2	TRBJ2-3	TGTGCCAGCAGCCAAGTGATTGCTGATACGCAGTATTTT	CASSQVIADTQYF
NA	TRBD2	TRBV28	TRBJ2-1	TGTGCCAGCAGTTTGGAGCGGGAGGCTTACAATGAGCAGTTCTTC	CASSLEREAYNEQFF
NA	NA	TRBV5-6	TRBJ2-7	TGTGCCAGCAGCTTGGGTGCAGGGAGGTTTTCTTACGAGCAGTACTTC	CASSLGAGRFSYEQYF
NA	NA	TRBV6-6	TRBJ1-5	TGTGCCAGCAGGCACGGACCCCGGGACATTTTAATCCATTTT	CASRHGPRDILIHF
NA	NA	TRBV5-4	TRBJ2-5	TGTGCCAGCAGTCAGAGGGGAGGAGAGACCCAGTACTTC	CASSQRGGETQYF
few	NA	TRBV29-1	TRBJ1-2	TGCAGCGCCTGGGGGAAGGGTACCGACCTTAACTATGGCTACACCTTC	CSAWGKGTDLNYGYTF
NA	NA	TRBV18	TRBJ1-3	TGTGCCAGCTCACCTCCTGTGCGGTCTGGAAACACCATATATTTT	CASSPPVRSGNTIYF
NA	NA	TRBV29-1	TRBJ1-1	TGCAGCGTTGGCCACCTGAACACTGAAGCTTTCTTT	CSVGHLNTEAFF
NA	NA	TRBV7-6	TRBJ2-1	TGTGCCAGCAGCTTATTAACCTCACACCGGGACTCCGCTTACAATGAGCAGTTCTTC	CASSLLTSHRDSAYNEQFF
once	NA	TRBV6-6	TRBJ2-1	TGTGCCAGCAGATTCCCCGGAAATGAGCAGTTCTTC	CASRFPGNEQFF
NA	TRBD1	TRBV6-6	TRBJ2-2	TGTGCCAGCAGTTACTGGACAGGGACCACCGGGGAGCTGTTTTTT	CASSYWTGTTGELFF
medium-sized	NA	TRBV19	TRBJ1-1	TGTGCCAGTAGCCCCGCCACGTCGAACACTGAAGCTTTCTTT	CASSPATSNTEAFF
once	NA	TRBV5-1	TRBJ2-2	TGCGCCAGCAGACAGACAGTCCAGGCGTACTCGAACACCGGGGAGCTGTTTTTT	CASRQTVQAYSNTGELFF
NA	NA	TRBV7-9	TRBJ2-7	TGTGCCAGCCATTCTTTGATGGGGCGGCTCTACGAGCAGTACTTC	CASHSLMGRLYEQYF
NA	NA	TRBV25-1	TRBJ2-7	TGTGCCAGCAGTGAATATTTTACGGGCGAGCAGTACTTC	CASSEYFTGEQYF
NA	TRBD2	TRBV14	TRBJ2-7	TGTGCCAGCAGCAAACTAGCGGGGCTCTACGAGCAGTACTTC	CASSKLAGLYEQYF
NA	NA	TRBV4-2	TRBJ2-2	TGTGCCAGCAGCCAGGGCGGGGAGCTGTTTTTT	CASSQGGELFF
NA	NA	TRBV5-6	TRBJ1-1	TGTGCCAGCAGCTTGGGAACCGGCATGAACACTGAAGCTTTCTTT	CASSLGTGMNTEAFF
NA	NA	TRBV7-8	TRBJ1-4	TGTGCCAGCAGCTTAGATGCCTCGGGAAAACTGTTTTTT	CASSLDASGKLFF
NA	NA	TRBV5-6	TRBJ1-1	TGTGCCAGCAGCTTGGTGGCAGGGCGGAACACTGAAGCTTTCTTT	CASSLVAGRNTEAFF
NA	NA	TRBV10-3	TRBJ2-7	TGTGCCATCAGTGATTCCGGGGCAGGGATCTACGAGCAGTACTTC	CAISDSGAGIYEQYF